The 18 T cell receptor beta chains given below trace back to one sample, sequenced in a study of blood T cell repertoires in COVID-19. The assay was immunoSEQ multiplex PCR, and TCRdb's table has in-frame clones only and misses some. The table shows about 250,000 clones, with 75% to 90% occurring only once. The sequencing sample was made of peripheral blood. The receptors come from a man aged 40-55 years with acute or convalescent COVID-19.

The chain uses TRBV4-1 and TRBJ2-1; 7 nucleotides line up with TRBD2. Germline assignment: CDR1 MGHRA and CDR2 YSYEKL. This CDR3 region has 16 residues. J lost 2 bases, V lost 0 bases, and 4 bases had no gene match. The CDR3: CASSQDRRGAYNEQFF. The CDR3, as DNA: TGCGCCAGCAGCCAAGACAGACGGGGGGCCTACAATGAGCAGTTCTTC.

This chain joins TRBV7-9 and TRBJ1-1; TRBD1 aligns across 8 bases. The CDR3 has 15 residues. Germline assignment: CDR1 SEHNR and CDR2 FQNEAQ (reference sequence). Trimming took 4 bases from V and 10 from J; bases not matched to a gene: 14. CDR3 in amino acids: CASSSIKQGGTGAFF. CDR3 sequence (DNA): TGTGCCAGCAGCTCGATCAAACAGGGGGGTACGGGAGCTTTCTTT.

The CDR3 loop reads CSAQKRGEQYF. The CDR3 region has the DNA TGCAGTGCCCAAAAACGAGGCGAGCAGTACTTC. The J gene is TRBJ2-7, the V gene TRBV20-1; D gene unclear. With 6 bases removed from V and 6 bases from J, the gap between germline ends came to 12 bases. Germline V gene data show CDR1 as DFQATT and CDR2 as SNEGSKA (reference sequence). This CDR3 is built from 11 residues.

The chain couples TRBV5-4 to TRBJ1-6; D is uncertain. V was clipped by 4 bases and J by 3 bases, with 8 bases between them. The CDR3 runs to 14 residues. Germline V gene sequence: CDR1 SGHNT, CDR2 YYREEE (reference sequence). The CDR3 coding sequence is TGTGCCAGCAGCGATCGCAGCTATAATTCACCCCTCCACTTT. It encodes CASSDRSYNSPLHF.

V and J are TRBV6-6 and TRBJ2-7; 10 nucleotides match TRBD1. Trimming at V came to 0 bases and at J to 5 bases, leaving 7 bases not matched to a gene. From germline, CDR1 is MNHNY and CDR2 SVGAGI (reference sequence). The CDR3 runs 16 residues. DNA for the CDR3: TGTGCCAGCAGTTACTCCAGGACAGGGGGAACTAACGAGCAGTACTTC. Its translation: CASSYSRTGGTNEQYF.

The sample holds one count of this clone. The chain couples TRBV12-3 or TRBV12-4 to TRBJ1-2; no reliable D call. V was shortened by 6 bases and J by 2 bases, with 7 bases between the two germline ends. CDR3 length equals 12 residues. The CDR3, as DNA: TGTGCCAGCAGGGAGGCAAACTATGGCTACACCTTC. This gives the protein CASREANYGYTF.

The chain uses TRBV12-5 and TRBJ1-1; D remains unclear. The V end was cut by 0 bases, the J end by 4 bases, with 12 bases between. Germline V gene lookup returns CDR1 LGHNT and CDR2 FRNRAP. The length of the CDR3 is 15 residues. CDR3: CASGLVLSAGTEAFF. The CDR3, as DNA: TGTGCTAGTGGTTTGGTTTTATCGGCAGGCACTGAAGCTTTCTTT.

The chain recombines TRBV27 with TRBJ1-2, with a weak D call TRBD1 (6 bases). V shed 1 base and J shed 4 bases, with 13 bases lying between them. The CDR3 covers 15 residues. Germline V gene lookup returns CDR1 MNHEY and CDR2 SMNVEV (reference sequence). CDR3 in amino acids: CASSLYSTGTYGYTF. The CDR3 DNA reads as TGTGCCAGCAGTTTATACAGTACAGGGACCTATGGCTACACCTTC.

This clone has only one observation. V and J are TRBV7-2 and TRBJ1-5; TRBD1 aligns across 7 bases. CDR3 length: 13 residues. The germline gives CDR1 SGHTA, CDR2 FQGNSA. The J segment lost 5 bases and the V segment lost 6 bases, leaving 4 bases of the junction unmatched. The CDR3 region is CASSWDSDQPQHF. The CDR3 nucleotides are TGTGCCAGCAGTTGGGACAGCGATCAGCCCCAGCATTTT.

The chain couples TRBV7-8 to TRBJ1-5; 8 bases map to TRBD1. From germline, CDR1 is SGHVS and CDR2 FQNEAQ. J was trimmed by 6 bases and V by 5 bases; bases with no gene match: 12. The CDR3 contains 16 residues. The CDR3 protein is CASSDRTGTSSQPQHF. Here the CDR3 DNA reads TGTGCCAGCAGCGACCGGACAGGGACAAGTAGTCAGCCCCAGCATTTT.

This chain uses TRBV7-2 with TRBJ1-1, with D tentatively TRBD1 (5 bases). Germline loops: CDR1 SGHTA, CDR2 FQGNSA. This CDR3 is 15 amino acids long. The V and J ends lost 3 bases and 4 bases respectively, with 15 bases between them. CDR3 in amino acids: CASSLQSDSSTEAFF. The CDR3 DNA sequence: TGTGCCAGCAGCTTGCAGTCTGACAGTAGCACTGAAGCTTTCTTT.

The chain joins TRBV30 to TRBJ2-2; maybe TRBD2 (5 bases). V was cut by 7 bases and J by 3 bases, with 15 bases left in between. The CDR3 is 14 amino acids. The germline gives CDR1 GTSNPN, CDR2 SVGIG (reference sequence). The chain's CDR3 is CAFDYGVDTGELFF. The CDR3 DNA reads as TGTGCCTTCGACTACGGGGTGGACACCGGGGAGCTGTTTTTT.

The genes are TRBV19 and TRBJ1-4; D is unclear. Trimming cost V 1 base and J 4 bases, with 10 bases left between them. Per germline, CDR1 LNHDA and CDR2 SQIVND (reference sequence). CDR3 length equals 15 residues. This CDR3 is CASSIGREDNEKLFF. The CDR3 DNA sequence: TGTGCCAGTAGTATAGGGCGGGAAGATAATGAAAAACTGTTTTTT. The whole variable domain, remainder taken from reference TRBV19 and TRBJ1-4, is DGGITQSPKYLFRKEGQNVTLSCEQNLNHDAMYWYRQDPGQGLRLIYYSQIVNDFQKGDIAEGYSVSREKKESFPLTVTSAQKNPTAFYLCASSIGREDNEKLFFGSGTQLSVL.

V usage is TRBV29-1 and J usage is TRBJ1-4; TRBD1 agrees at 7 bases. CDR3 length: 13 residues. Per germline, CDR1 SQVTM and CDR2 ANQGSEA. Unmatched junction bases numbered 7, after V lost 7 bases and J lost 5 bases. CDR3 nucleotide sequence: TGCAGCGCCGGAGGGACAGAAAATGAAAAACTGTTTTTT. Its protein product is CSAGGTENEKLFF. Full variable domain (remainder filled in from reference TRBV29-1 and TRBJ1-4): SAVISQKPSRDICQRGTSLTIQCQVDSQVTMMFWYRQQPGQSLTLIATANQGSEATYESGFVIDKFPISRPNLTFSTLTVSNMSPEDSSIYLCSAGGTENEKLFFGSGTQLSVL.

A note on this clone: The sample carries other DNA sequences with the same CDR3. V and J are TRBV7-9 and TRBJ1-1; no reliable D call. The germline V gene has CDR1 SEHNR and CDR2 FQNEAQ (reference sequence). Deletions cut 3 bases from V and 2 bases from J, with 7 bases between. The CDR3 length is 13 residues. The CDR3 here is CASSLGRNTEAFF. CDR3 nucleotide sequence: TGTGCCAGCAGCTTGGGCAGAAACACTGAAGCTTTCTTT. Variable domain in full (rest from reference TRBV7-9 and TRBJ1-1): DTGVSQNPRHKITKRGQNVTFRCDPISEHNRLYWYRQTLGQGPEFLTYFQNEAQLEKSRLLSDRFSAERPKGSFSTLEIQRTEQGDSAMYLCASSLGRNTEAFFGQGTRLTVV.

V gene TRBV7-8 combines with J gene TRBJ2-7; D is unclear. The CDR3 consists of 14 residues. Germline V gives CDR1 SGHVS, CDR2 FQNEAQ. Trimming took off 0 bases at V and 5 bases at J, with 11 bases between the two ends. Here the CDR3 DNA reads TGTGCCAGCAGCTTAGCGCGCTGGGCTGACGAGCAGTACTTC. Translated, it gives CASSLARWADEQYF. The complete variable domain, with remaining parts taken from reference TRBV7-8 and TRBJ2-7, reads GAGVSQSPRYKVAKRGQDVALRCDPISGHVSLFWYQQALGQGPEFLTYFQNEAQLDKSGLPSDRFFAERPEGSVSTLKIQRTQQEDSAVYLCASSLARWADEQYFGPGTRLTVT.

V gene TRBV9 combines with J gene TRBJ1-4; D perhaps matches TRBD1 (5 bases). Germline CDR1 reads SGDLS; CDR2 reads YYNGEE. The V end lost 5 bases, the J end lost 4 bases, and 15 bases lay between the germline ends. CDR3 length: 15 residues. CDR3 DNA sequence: TGTGCCAGCAGTCTTGGAGGGGATTTTAATGAAAAACTGTTTTTT. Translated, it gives CASSLGGDFNEKLFF.

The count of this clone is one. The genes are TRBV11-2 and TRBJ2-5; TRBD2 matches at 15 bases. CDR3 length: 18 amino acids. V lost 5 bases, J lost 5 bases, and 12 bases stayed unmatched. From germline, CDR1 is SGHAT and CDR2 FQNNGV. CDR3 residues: CASSDTGLAGGTGETQYF. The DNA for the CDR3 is TGTGCCAGCAGCGACACGGGACTAGCGGGAGGTACGGGTGAGACCCAGTACTTC.